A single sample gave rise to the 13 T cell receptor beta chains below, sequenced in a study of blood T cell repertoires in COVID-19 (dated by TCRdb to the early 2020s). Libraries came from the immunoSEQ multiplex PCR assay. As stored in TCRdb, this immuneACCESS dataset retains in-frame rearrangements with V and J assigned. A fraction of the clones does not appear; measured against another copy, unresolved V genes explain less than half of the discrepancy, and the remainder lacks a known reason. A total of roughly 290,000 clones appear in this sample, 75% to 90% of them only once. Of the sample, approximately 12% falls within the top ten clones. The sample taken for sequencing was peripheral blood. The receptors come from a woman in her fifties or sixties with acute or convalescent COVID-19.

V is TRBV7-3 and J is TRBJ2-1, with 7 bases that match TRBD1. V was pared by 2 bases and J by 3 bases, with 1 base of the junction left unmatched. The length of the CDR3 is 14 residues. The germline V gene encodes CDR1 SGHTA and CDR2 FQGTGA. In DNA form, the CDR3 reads TGTGCCAGCAGCTTAGGACAGGACTACAATGAGCAGTTCTTC. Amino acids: CASSLGQDYNEQFF.

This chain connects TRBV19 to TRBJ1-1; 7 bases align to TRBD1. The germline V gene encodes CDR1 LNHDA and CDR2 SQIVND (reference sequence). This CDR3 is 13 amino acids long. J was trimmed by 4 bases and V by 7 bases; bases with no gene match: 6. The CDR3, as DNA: TGTGCCAGTATCCCGACAGGGCTCACTGAAGCTTTCTTT. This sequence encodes CASIPTGLTEAFF.

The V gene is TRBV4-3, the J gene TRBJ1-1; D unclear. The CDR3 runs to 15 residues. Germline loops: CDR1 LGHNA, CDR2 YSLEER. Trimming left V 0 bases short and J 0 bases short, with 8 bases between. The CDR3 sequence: CASSQDHRMNTEAFF. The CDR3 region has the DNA TGCGCCAGCAGCCAAGATCACAGAATGAACACTGAAGCTTTCTTT.

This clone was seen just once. The CDR3 protein is CASCVSGREDTQYF. In nucleotides, the CDR3 is TGTGCCAGCTGCGTAAGCGGGAGAGAAGATACGCAGTATTTT. The rearrangement joins TRBV11-3 to TRBJ2-3; 8 nucleotides agree with TRBD2. The germline V gene has CDR1 SGHNT and CDR2 YENEEA. This CDR3 has 14 residues. J gave up 5 bases and V 8 bases, and 9 bases lay outside the gene matches.

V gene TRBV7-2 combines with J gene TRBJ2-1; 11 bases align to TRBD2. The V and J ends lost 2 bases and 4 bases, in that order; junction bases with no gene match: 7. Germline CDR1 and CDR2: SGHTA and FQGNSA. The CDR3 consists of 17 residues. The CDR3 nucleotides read TGTGCCAGCAGCTTACTCGGTAGCGGGAGGGTGTACAATGAGCAGTTCTTC. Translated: CASSLLGSGRVYNEQFF. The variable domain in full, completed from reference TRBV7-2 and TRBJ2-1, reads GAGVSQSPSNKVTEKGKDVELRCDPISGHTALYWYRQSLGQGLEFLIYFQGNSAPDKSGLPSDRFSAERTGGSVSTLTIQRTQQEDSAVYLCASSLLGSGRVYNEQFFGPGTRLTVL.

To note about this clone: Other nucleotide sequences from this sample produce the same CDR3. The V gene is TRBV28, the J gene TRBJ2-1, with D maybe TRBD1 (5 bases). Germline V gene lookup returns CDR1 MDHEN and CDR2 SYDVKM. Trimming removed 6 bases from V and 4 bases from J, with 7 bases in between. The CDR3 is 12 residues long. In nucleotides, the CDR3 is TGTGCCAGCAGCCCAGGGTACAATGAGCAGTTCTTC. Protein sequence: CASSPGYNEQFF. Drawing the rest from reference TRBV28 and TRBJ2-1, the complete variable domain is DVKVTQSSRYLVKRTGEKVFLECVQDMDHENMFWYRQDPGLGLRLIYFSYDVKMKEKGDIPEGYSVSREKKERFSLILESASTNQTSMYLCASSPGYNEQFFGPGTRLTVL.

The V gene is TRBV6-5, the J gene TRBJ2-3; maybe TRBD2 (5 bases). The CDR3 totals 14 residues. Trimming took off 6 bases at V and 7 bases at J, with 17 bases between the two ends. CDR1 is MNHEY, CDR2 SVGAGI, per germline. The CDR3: CASRLPGSSYTQYF. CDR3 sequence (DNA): TGTGCCAGCAGACTTCCGGGGAGTTCTTATACGCAGTATTTT.

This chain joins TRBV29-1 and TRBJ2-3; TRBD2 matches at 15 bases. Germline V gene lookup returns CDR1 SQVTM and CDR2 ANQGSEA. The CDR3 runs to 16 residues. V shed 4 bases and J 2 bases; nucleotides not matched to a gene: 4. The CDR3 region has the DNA TGCAGCGTTGGGGGACTAGCGGGAGGCCCCACAGATACGCAGTATTTT. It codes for CSVGGLAGGPTDTQYF.

CDR3 sequence: CASSQQGPPYEQYF. CDR3 DNA: TGTGCCAGCAGCCAACAGGGGCCACCCTACGAGCAGTACTTC. This sequence joins TRBV3-1 (or the pseudogene TRBV3-2) and TRBJ2-7; possible D gene TRBD1, 6 bases. The V end was cut by 2 bases, the J end by 2 bases, with 10 bases between. The V gene's germline CDR1 is LGHDT and CDR2 YNNKEL (reference sequence). The CDR3 covers 14 residues.

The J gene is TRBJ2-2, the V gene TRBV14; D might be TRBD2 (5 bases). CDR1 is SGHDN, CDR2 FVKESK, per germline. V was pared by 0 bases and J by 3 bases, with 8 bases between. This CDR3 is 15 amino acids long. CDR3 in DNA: TGTGCCAGCAGCCAAGAGCGAGGGTACACCGGGGAGCTGTTTTTT. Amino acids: CASSQERGYTGELFF. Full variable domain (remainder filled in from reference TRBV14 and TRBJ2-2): EAGVTQFPSHSVIEKGQTVTLRCDPISGHDNLYWYRRVMGKEIKFLLHFVKESKQDESGMPNNRFLAERTGGTYSTLKVQPAELEDSGVYFCASSQERGYTGELFFGEGSRLTVL.

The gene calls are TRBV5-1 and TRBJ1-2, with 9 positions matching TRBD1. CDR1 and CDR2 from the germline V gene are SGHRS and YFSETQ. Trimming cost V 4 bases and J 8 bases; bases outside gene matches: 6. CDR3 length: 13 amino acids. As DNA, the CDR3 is TGCGCCAGCAGCCGGGACAGGGATTACGGCTACACCTTC. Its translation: CASSRDRDYGYTF.

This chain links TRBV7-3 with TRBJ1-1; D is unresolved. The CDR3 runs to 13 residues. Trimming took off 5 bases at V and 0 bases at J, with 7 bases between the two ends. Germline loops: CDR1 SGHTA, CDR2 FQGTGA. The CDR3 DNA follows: TGTGCCAGCAGCCTCGGGATGAACACTGAAGCTTTCTTT. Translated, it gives CASSLGMNTEAFF.

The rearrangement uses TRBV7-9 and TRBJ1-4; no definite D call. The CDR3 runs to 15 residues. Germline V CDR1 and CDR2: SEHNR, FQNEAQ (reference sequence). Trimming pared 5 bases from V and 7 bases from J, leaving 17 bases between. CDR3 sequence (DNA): TGTGCCAGCAGCCTAGGGAGAGGTTTCGGTGAAAAACTGTTTTTT. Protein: CASSLGRGFGEKLFF.